This TCR beta chain was obtained from a study of T cell responses to AZD1222 COVID-19 vaccine (dated by TCRdb to the early 2020s). Study-wide context: AZD1222 recipients whose second dose came at about 4 weeks and those whose second dose came at about 12 weeks were combined into one group, since spike-specific TCR depth and breadth did not differ between the two schedules. A total of just over 230 trial participants underwent TCR sequencing, of whom around 210 had received two doses of AZD1222 and roughly 26 had received two doses of the MenACWY control vaccine. Trial participants were enrolled by age into subgroups of 18-55, 56-69 and 70-plus years, and 148, 28 and 57 TCR-sequenced participants, respectively, were included in these subgroups. Points the paper makes about the study in general: Conclusions about previously exposed vaccinees were limited because only six AZD1222 recipients were SARS-CoV-2 seropositive at baseline. Because no day 14 peak-response samples were available, the repertoires could be characterized only after the peak T cell response. Most participants were white British and females outnumbered males, and the authors suggested that clonal diversity may have been underestimated. Vaccine-associated CD4 TCRs spanned the whole spike protein, with dominant responses in regions 160-218 and 743-854. The 56-69-year group was small, and its depth increase did not reach significance, likely because of low power. Epitopes outside the regions mutated in the B.1.351 and B.1.1.7 variants were reportedly recognized by nearly half of the unique spike-specific TCRs. Spike-specific TCR breadth and depth rose significantly after two AZD1222 doses compared with day 0 and with MenACWY recipients.

The CDR3 regions of human TCRbeta chains were subjected to immunosequencing. The study's processing was this. TCRs in the repertoires were compared against a reference library of SARS-CoV-2-specific TCRs that had been generated with the MIRA antigen-specificity platform. Breadth was defined as the fraction of unique TCRs that were SARS-CoV-2-associated. Depth was defined as the fraction of total T cells that were SARS-CoV-2-associated. Using the MIRA data, each spike-specific TCR was mapped to the spike region that the TCR reacts to and placed in a CD4 or CD8 class. Log10-transformed breadth and depth values were compared by one-way ANOVA with Sidak's multiple comparisons tests. Here the immuneACCESS table is served through TCRdb, limited to in-frame sequences with V and J called. Missing clones are a known gap in these copies; in checked studies unresolved V genes cover under half, and the rest lacks a known reason. V, J and clone size are those of that table, while D and trimming were read from the DNA. The sample has around 92,000 clones on record, about 89% of them singletons. The ten largest clones add up to less than 8% of the sample.

Concerning this clone itself: Its antigen is not yet known. Qualities for individual bases were not recorded, and no much larger clone is one base off.

In light of the paper, this sample's time point label describes: baseline before first vaccination. Samples from vaccinated people were obtained from the UK trials COV001 and COV002, which included a single-blind randomized controlled phase 2/3 trial of AZD1222 (ChAdOx1 nCoV-19) in healthy adults. Trial participant PBMC samples were collected at day 0 and day 28 after the second dose for TCRbeta chain sequencing. V and J lose 4 bases and 6 bases, and a span of 13 bases separates them. CDR1 and CDR2 are read off the germline V gene as SGHRS and YFSETQ. The CDR3 numbers 13 residues from cysteine through phenylalanine. The retained sequence is limited to the CDR3, 39 bases, with the frame set at the first base.

The source of this sequence is an adult in good health. Recombination connected TRBV5-1 to TRBJ1-2, and possibly TRBD1, on 5 matching bases. The sample in question was peripheral blood, obtained on day 0 of AZD1222 vaccination. The bases are TGCGCCAGCAGCCCGAACGGGGCTGATGGCTACACCTTC. This sequence encodes CASSPNGADGYTF.